The 27 T cell receptor beta chains reported below all come from one sample, sequenced in a study of blood T cell repertoires in COVID-19 (dated by TCRdb to about 2020). The method behind the library was the immunoSEQ multiplex PCR assay. Drawn from immuneACCESS, this table holds only the in-frame rearrangements with V and J called that TCRdb kept. Clones are partly lost; checked studies trace under half to an unresolved V gene and leave the rest unexplained. The sample records roughly 35,000 clones, 85% of which are singletons. 14% of the sample is in the top ten clones. Material: peripheral blood. These receptors were collected from a human donor with acute or convalescent COVID-19. The donor label of this sample is uncertain.

This clone was detected a few times. J is TRBJ1-1 and V is TRBV25-1; unclear D gene. The germline V and J ends were trimmed by 7 bases and 2 bases, with 11 bases remaining between them. Germline V gene data show CDR1 as MGHDK and CDR2 as SYGVNS. CDR3 length equals 13 residues. The CDR3 region is CASTSVLNTEAFF. CDR3 bases: TGTGCCAGCACATCAGTGCTTAACACTGAAGCTTTCTTT.

The V gene is TRBV13, the J gene TRBJ1-1; D gene unclear. Looked up from germline, CDR1 is PRHDT and CDR2 is FYEKMQ (reference sequence). The CDR3 has 18 amino acids. V lost 3 bases to trimming and J lost 1 base, with 21 bases between them. The CDR3 loop reads CASSFTRSPLFQNTEAFF. The CDR3 DNA is TGTGCCAGCAGCTTTACTCGCTCGCCTCTGTTCCAGAACACTGAAGCTTTCTTT.

J is TRBJ2-7 and V is TRBV5-1; D might be TRBD2 (5 bases). The V end lost 6 bases, the J end lost 5 bases, and 9 bases lay between the germline ends. Germline assignment: CDR1 SGHRS and CDR2 YFSETQ. The CDR3 length is 11 residues. The CDR3 coding sequence is TGCGCCAGCAAGGGAGAGAACGAGCAGTACTTC. Residues: CASKGENEQYF. Variable domain in full (rest from reference TRBV5-1 and TRBJ2-7): KAGVTQTPRYLIKTRGQQVTLSCSPISGHRSVSWYQQTPGQGLQFLFEYFSETQRNKGNFPGRFSGRQFSNSRSEMNVSTLELGDSALYLCASKGENEQYFGPGTRLTVT.

This rearrangement joins TRBV12-5 to TRBJ2-3; 8 bases fit TRBD1. Germline loops: CDR1 LGHNT, CDR2 FRNRAP. The CDR3 has 14 residues. The ends lost 6 bases at V and 4 bases at J; junction bases unmatched: 6. The CDR3, as DNA: TGTGCTAGTGGACGACAGGGGTCCTCAGATACGCAGTATTTT. Protein sequence: CASGRQGSSDTQYF. The whole variable domain, remainder taken from reference TRBV12-5 and TRBJ2-3, is DARVTQTPRHKVTEMGQEVTMRCQPILGHNTVFWYRQTMMQGLELLAYFRNRAPLDDSGMPKDRFSAEMPDATLATLKIQPSEPRDSAVYFCASGRQGSSDTQYFGPGTRLTVL.

This sequence joins TRBV12-5 and TRBJ2-7, with a weak D call TRBD1 (6 bases). Trimming stripped 1 base from V and 0 bases from J, with 10 bases between. The length of the CDR3 is 15 residues. The germline V gene has CDR1 LGHNT and CDR2 FRNRAP. The CDR3 DNA sequence: TGTGCTAGTGGTTTGGCCCAGGGGAACTCCTACGAGCAGTACTTC. It translates to CASGLAQGNSYEQYF.

The chain links TRBV6-5 to TRBJ1-1; D perhaps matches TRBD1 (6 bases). The CDR3 covers 14 residues. Germline CDR1 MNHEY, CDR2 SVGAGI. With 10 bases removed from V and 1 base from J, the gap between germline ends came to 16 bases. The CDR3 sequence: CATFRDISNTEAFF. The CDR3 nucleotides read TGTGCCACCTTCCGGGACATATCGAACACTGAAGCTTTCTTT.

The DNA of the CDR3 is TGCAGCGTTGGGGTGGTCGCGGACAGGGGGGCTAATGGCTACACCTTC. Amino acids: CSVGVVADRGANGYTF. The chain employs TRBV29-1 and TRBJ1-2; TRBD1 aligns across 10 bases. After removal of 4 bases from V and 6 bases from J, the junction contained 14 bases not matched to a gene. The CDR3 loop spans 16 amino acids. Germline-derived CDR1 and CDR2 are SQVTM and ANQGSEA.

This chain joins TRBV15 and TRBJ1-5, with TRBD1 matching 9 bases. The ends lost 8 bases at V and 4 bases at J; junction bases unmatched: 6. The germline V gene has CDR1 LNHNV and CDR2 YYDKDF (reference sequence). The CDR3 has 14 amino acids. The CDR3 DNA sequence: TGTGCCACCGAGGACAGGGGTAATAATCAGCCCCAGCATTTT. Translating gives CATEDRGNNQPQHF.

The CDR3 DNA follows: TGTGCCAGCAAGTACTCGCGGCGGGGGAACACTGAAGCTTTCTTT. It translates to CASKYSRRGNTEAFF. This chain uses TRBV28 with TRBJ1-1; D remains unclear. The germline V gene encodes CDR1 MDHEN and CDR2 SYDVKM. The CDR3 is 15 amino acids. The V end lost 7 bases, the J end lost 1 base, and 16 bases lay between the germline ends. The complete variable domain, with remaining parts taken from reference TRBV28 and TRBJ1-1, reads DVKVTQSSRYLVKRTGEKVFLECVQDMDHENMFWYRQDPGLGLRLIYFSYDVKMKEKGDIPEGYSVSREKKERFSLILESASTNQTSMYLCASKYSRRGNTEAFFGQGTRLTVV.

V gene TRBV4-3 combines with J gene TRBJ1-6; no clear D gene. The CDR3 length is 14 residues. V gave up 4 bases and J gave up 16 bases, with 20 bases separating them. Per germline, CDR1 LGHNA and CDR2 YSLEER. The CDR3 coding sequence is TGCGCCAGCAGCCCGAGCCAATCAACTAAATCTCTCCACTTT. Its protein is CASSPSQSTKSLHF.

The V call is TRBV19, the J call TRBJ1-4; 7 positions match TRBD1. Germline V gene sequence: CDR1 LNHDA, CDR2 SQIVND (reference sequence). CDR3 length: 14 residues. The V and J ends lost 5 bases and 4 bases, in that order; junction bases with no gene match: 4. DNA for the CDR3: TGTGCCAGTAGTTTGACAGGGCTTAATGAAAAACTGTTTTTT. Amino acid sequence: CASSLTGLNEKLFF.

The chain recombines TRBV24-1 with TRBJ1-5; unclear D gene. V lost 2 bases, J lost 11 bases, and 9 bases lay in between. The germline CDR1 and CDR2 sequences are KGHDR and SFDVKD. CDR3 length: 12 amino acids. The DNA for the CDR3 is TGTGCCACCAGTGATTCAAGGAGGTCCCAGCATTTT. It yields the protein CATSDSRRSQHF.

The V and J genes are TRBV3-1 (or the pseudogene TRBV3-2) and TRBJ2-1; 8 bases map to TRBD2. The CDR3 totals 16 residues. After removal of 4 bases from V and 0 bases from J, the junction contained 5 bases not matched to a gene. Germline CDR1 is LGHDT and CDR2 is YNNKEL (reference sequence). The CDR3 region has the DNA TGTGCCAGCAGCCCCTTCAGCGGGGGCTCCTACAATGAGCAGTTCTTC. Residues: CASSPFSGGSYNEQFF.

V is TRBV12-3 or TRBV12-4 and J is TRBJ1-1; D gene unclear. Trimming pared 5 bases from V and 7 bases from J, leaving 14 bases between. The CDR3 runs to 13 residues. CDR3 sequence (DNA): TGTGCCAGCAGTAGTAGGGCAGGAGGTGAAGCTTTCTTT. Amino acid sequence: CASSSRAGGEAFF.

This chain connects TRBV2 to TRBJ2-6; tentatively, D is TRBD1 (6 bases). CDR1 and CDR2 from the germline V gene are SNHLY and FYNNEI. V gave up 4 bases and J gave up 1 base, with 11 bases separating them. The CDR3 is 16 residues long. The CDR3 here is CASSGDNGSGANVLTF. DNA for the CDR3: TGTGCCAGCAGTGGGGACAACGGGTCTGGGGCCAACGTCCTGACTTTC. Supplemented by reference TRBV2 and TRBJ2-6, the full variable domain reads EPEVTQTPSHQVTQMGQEVILRCVPISNHLYFYWYRQILGQKVEFLVSFYNNEISEKSEIFDDQFSVERPDGSNFTLKIRSTKLEDSAMYFCASSGDNGSGANVLTFGAGSRLTVL.

The chain employs TRBV6-5 and TRBJ1-2; the D is unclear. The germline CDR1 and CDR2 sequences are MNHEY and SVGAGI. V was clipped by 6 bases and J by 6 bases, with 8 bases between them. This CDR3 spans 11 amino acids. The CDR3 here is CASRTNDGYTF. CDR3 DNA: TGTGCCAGCAGGACAAACGATGGCTACACCTTC.

This sequence joins TRBV7-9 and TRBJ1-1; 10 bases match TRBD1. The germline CDR1 and CDR2 sequences are SEHNR and FQNEAQ (reference sequence). The trim removed 5 bases at V and 12 bases at J, leaving 6 bases unmatched. This CDR3 region has 12 residues. Written as DNA, the CDR3 is TGTGCCAGCAGCAAGACAGGGGGCGAAACTTTCTTT. This translates into CASSKTGGETFF.

This clone was seen just once. Written as DNA, the CDR3 is TGTGCCAGCAGTTACCACGCGGGCACTGAAGCTTTCTTT. The encoded protein is CASSYHAGTEAFF. The gene calls are TRBV6-6 and TRBJ1-1, with D unclear. Trimming removed 2 bases at V and 4 bases at J, with 8 bases between. Germline CDR1 MNHNY, CDR2 SVGAGI (reference sequence). This CDR3 spans 13 amino acids.

The sample holds a few counts of this clone. This chain joins TRBV2 and TRBJ2-7; maybe TRBD2 (5 bases). The CDR3 spans 13 residues. V dropped 7 bases and J dropped 3 bases, with 13 bases sitting between them. Germline V gene lookup returns CDR1 SNHLY and CDR2 FYNNEI. In nucleotides, the CDR3 is TGTGCCAGCACGGTCAGCGGCCGCTACGAGCAGTACTTC. This sequence encodes CASTVSGRYEQYF.

This clone was recorded only once. Its ends do not fully match the called genes, so a read error is possible. The chain employs TRBV28 and TRBJ2-1, with a possible D match to TRBD2 (6 bases). This CDR3 is built from 14 residues. Germline V CDR1 and CDR2: MDHEN, SYDVKM. DNA of the CDR3: TGTGCCAGCAGTTTACTTCAGGAGGGGACCCAGGCAGTCTTC. Its protein product is CASSLLQEGTQAVF.

This rearrangement joins TRBV5-1 to TRBJ2-7; TRBD1 agrees at 8 bases. CDR3 size: 14 residues. V dropped 0 bases and J dropped 5; count of bases not matched to a gene: 4. Looked up from germline, CDR1 is SGHRS and CDR2 is YFSETQ. CDR3 DNA sequence: TGCGCCAGCAGCTTGGGACAGGGGCGGGACGAGCAGTACTTC. The encoded protein is CASSLGQGRDEQYF. The full variable domain, in which reference TRBV5-1 and TRBJ2-7 provide the parts outside the CDR3, is KAGVTQTPRYLIKTRGQQVTLSCSPISGHRSVSWYQQTPGQGLQFLFEYFSETQRNKGNFPGRFSGRQFSNSRSEMNVSTLELGDSALYLCASSLGQGRDEQYFGPGTRLTVT.

The chain uses TRBV7-2 and TRBJ2-1, with a possible D match to TRBD2 (5 bases). CDR3 length: 15 amino acids. From germline, CDR1 is SGHTA and CDR2 FQGNSA. Trimming removed 2 bases from V and 1 base from J, with 9 bases in between. The CDR3: CASSLHRGSYNEQFF. For the CDR3, the DNA is TGTGCCAGCAGCTTACATAGAGGGTCCTACAATGAGCAGTTCTTC.

The chain is built from TRBV10-1 and TRBJ2-3; no clear D. The CDR3 has 13 amino acids. Germline V gene sequence: CDR1 WNHNN, CDR2 SYGVQD (reference sequence). V lost 5 bases and J 6 bases, leaving 12 bases between the germline ends. This chain's CDR3 is CASSRTGSDTQYF. The CDR3 nucleotides read TGCGCCAGCAGTCGAACCGGGTCCGATACGCAGTATTTT.

The chain couples TRBV6-5 to TRBJ2-7; D remains ambiguous. In germline, CDR1 is MNHEY, CDR2 SVGAGI. V lost 4 bases, J lost 2 bases, and 9 bases lay in between. This CDR3 is 13 amino acids long. As DNA, the CDR3 is TGTGCCAGCAGTTCCTCTCCAACCTACGAGCAGTACTTC. It encodes CASSSSPTYEQYF.

The V gene is TRBV19, the J gene TRBJ2-7; the match to TRBD2 covers 7 bases. The CDR3 spans 14 residues. V was pared by 5 bases and J by 2 bases, with 6 bases of the junction left unmatched. The germline CDR1 and CDR2 sequences are LNHDA and SQIVND (reference sequence). This CDR3 is CASSLGLSTYEQYF. The CDR3 region has the DNA TGTGCCAGTAGTCTGGGACTAAGCACCTACGAGCAGTACTTC. Combining the CDR3 with reference TRBV19 and TRBJ2-7 gives the whole variable domain DGGITQSPKYLFRKEGQNVTLSCEQNLNHDAMYWYRQDPGQGLRLIYYSQIVNDFQKGDIAEGYSVSREKKESFPLTVTSAQKNPTAFYLCASSLGLSTYEQYFGPGTRLTVT.

This clone occurred a few times. The chain is built from TRBV20-1 and TRBJ2-3; D call uncertain. V was trimmed by 3 bases and J by 5 bases, leaving 6 bases between them. CDR1 DFQATT and CDR2 SNEGSKA come from the germline V gene (reference sequence). The length of the CDR3 is 11 residues. DNA for the CDR3: TGCAGTGCTAGTGTCGGAGATACGCAGTATTTT. Translation: CSASVGDTQYF.

This chain uses TRBV7-2 with TRBJ2-2; TRBD1 matches 8 bases. The CDR3 length is 14 residues. Germline V gives CDR1 SGHTA, CDR2 FQGNSA. J gave up 4 bases and V 6 bases, and 4 bases lay outside the gene matches. The CDR3 protein is CASRSGGGTGELFF. The CDR3 coding sequence is TGTGCCAGCAGATCAGGGGGCGGCACCGGGGAGCTGTTTTTT.